A single sample is the source of the 32 T cell receptor beta chains below, sequenced in a study of blood T cell repertoires in COVID-19. Generated by immunoSEQ multiplex PCR, the TCRdb table keeps only in-frame clones and is missing some. The sample includes tens of thousands of clones, approximately 77% seen only once; the top ten take about 34%. What was sequenced was peripheral blood. These receptors were collected from a human donor in a cohort sampled during active COVID-19.

The gene calls are TRBV11-2 and TRBJ2-3, with D uncertain. The CDR3 totals 16 residues. The V end lost 5 bases, the J end lost 1 base, and 16 bases lay between the germline ends. Looked up from germline, CDR1 is SGHAT and CDR2 is FQNNGV. The CDR3 DNA reads as TGTGCCAGCAGCGACAAACCTCTTCCCGGCACAGATACGCAGTATTTT. Translation: CASSDKPLPGTDTQYF.

The V and J genes are TRBV6-2 or TRBV6-3 and TRBJ2-2, with D tentatively TRBD2 (5 bases). The germline V and J ends were trimmed by 2 bases and 6 bases, with 10 bases remaining between them. From germline, CDR1 is MNHEY and CDR2 SVGEGT. CDR3 length equals 14 residues. CDR3 amino acids: CASSYVRRPGELFF. CDR3 coding DNA: TGTGCCAGCAGTTACGTTAGGAGGCCCGGGGAGCTGTTTTTT.

V gene TRBV11-2 combines with J gene TRBJ2-3; D remains unclear. CDR1 is SGHAT and CDR2 is FQNNGV in the germline V gene. The CDR3 is 16 amino acids. V lost 1 base, J lost 0 bases, and 11 bases lay in between. The CDR3 sequence is CASSLVVATSTDTQYF. CDR3 nucleotide sequence: TGTGCCAGCAGCTTAGTTGTTGCGACTAGCACAGATACGCAGTATTTT.

V gene TRBV28 combines with J gene TRBJ1-1; 9 nucleotides agree with TRBD1. Germline V gene data show CDR1 as MDHEN and CDR2 as SYDVKM. This CDR3 region has 14 residues. J lost 5 bases, V lost 6 bases, and 7 bases had no gene match. The CDR3 spells CASSQPTGGTEAFF. CDR3 DNA: TGTGCCAGCAGCCAGCCGACAGGGGGGACTGAAGCTTTCTTT.

As regards this clone: It is unclear where the CDR3 begins or ends on the DNA, so no DNA is shown, and the CDR3 is as TCRdb lists it. The rearrangement links TRBV1 to TRBJ2-1; the table assigns TRBD2, which was not confirmed against the DNA. TRBV1 is assigned pseudogene status. The CDR3 adds up to 18 amino acids, both ends counted. Here the CDR3 reads CTSSQVVASGSTYNEQFF.

This clone has only one observation. The chain couples TRBV14 to TRBJ2-5, with 9 bases lining up with TRBD1. This CDR3 contains 16 residues. V lost 5 bases and J lost 3; bases outside the gene matches: 10. The germline V gene has CDR1 SGHDN and CDR2 FVKESK. Written as DNA, the CDR3 is TGTGCCAGCAGCTATTTACCGGGACAGGGCAAAGAGACCCAGTACTTC. It yields the protein CASSYLPGQGKETQYF.

V and J are TRBV5-1 and TRBJ2-3, with 7 bases matching TRBD2. The V gene end was trimmed by 0 bases and the J gene end by 1 base; junction bases not matched to a gene: 2. Germline V lookup: CDR1 SGHRS, CDR2 YFSETQ. The CDR3 covers 15 residues. CDR3 loop: CASSLEGGGTDTQYF. The CDR3 nucleotides read TGCGCCAGCAGCTTGGAGGGAGGGGGCACAGATACGCAGTATTTT.

This chain uses TRBV9 with TRBJ1-2; D unclear. V lost 3 bases to trimming and J lost 0 bases, with 12 bases between them. The CDR3 is made up of 15 amino acids. The germline CDR1 and CDR2 sequences are SGDLS and YYNGEE. CDR3 sequence: CASSANTVANYGYTF. For the CDR3, the DNA is TGTGCCAGCAGCGCCAATACAGTAGCTAACTATGGCTACACCTTC.

V gene TRBV27 combines with J gene TRBJ2-1; a weak D match, TRBD1 (5 bases). Trimming shortened V by 0 bases and J by 0 bases, and 9 bases separated the two germline ends. Germline V CDR1 and CDR2: MNHEY, SMNVEV (reference sequence). There are 16 residues in the CDR3. The CDR3 region is CASSLSPTGSYNEQFF. In DNA form, the CDR3 reads TGTGCCAGCAGTTTATCCCCAACAGGCTCCTACAATGAGCAGTTCTTC.

This clone occurred once. The chain has TRBV18 and TRBJ1-3; TRBD1 agrees at 7 bases. V was clipped by 2 bases and J by 5 bases; unmatched bases: 9. CDR1 KGHSH and CDR2 LQKENI come from the germline V gene. The CDR3 is made up of 16 amino acids. The CDR3 DNA follows: TGTGCCAGCTCACCATCCGAGGGGGCGACGAGAAACACCATATATTTT. This translates into CASSPSEGATRNTIYF.

This clone was detected only a few times. The chain combines TRBV5-1 with TRBJ1-3, with D hard to call. The germline V gene encodes CDR1 SGHRS and CDR2 YFSETQ. Trimming removed 2 bases at V and 3 bases at J, with 6 bases between. The CDR3 has 13 amino acids. The CDR3 DNA follows: TGCGCCAGCAGCTTCCCTAATGGAAACACCATATATTTT. It is translated as CASSFPNGNTIYF.

The chain couples TRBV11-2 to TRBJ1-2; D unclear. The length of the CDR3 is 14 residues. V shed 0 bases and J shed 7 bases, with 12 bases lying between them. Germline loops: CDR1 SGHAT, CDR2 FQNNGV. The CDR3 sequence is CASSLDGRNGGYTF. The CDR3 DNA reads TGTGCCAGCAGCTTAGATGGCAGGAACGGTGGCTACACCTTC.

The V gene is TRBV28, the J gene TRBJ1-5; 8 nucleotides match TRBD1. CDR1 MDHEN and CDR2 SYDVKM come from the germline V gene. V was clipped by 6 bases and J by 7 bases; unmatched bases: 11. The CDR3 has 15 residues. CDR3: CASRPGGQGNQPQHF. The CDR3 DNA sequence: TGTGCCAGCAGACCAGGGGGCCAGGGTAACCAGCCCCAGCATTTT.

V usage is TRBV27 and J usage is TRBJ2-1, with D maybe TRBD1 (7 bases). V was shortened by 6 bases and J by 12 bases, with 18 bases between the two germline ends. CDR1 is MNHEY, CDR2 SMNVEV, per germline (reference sequence). There are 13 residues in the CDR3. CDR3 DNA sequence: TGTGCCAGCAGAGATCGACAGGGAGGTGGGCAGTTCTTC. Encoded protein: CASRDRQGGGQFF.

The chain uses TRBV5-4 and TRBJ2-5; 8 bases agree with TRBD2. The CDR3 is made up of 14 amino acids. V was pared by 4 bases and J by 5 bases, with 7 bases of the junction left unmatched. Germline CDR1 reads SGHNT; CDR2 reads YYREEE (reference sequence). CDR3 DNA: TGTGCCAGCAGCCCGGGGGGGCCCGGTGAGACCCAGTACTTC. It is translated as CASSPGGPGETQYF.

In its sample, this clone was seen a few times. V usage is TRBV3-1 (or the pseudogene TRBV3-2) and J usage is TRBJ2-1; 14 bases agree with TRBD2. Germline CDR1 reads LGHDT; CDR2 reads YNNKEL (reference sequence). Unmatched junction bases numbered 3, after V lost 10 bases and J lost 7 bases. CDR3 size: 13 residues. CDR3 sequence (DNA): TGTGCCACCGGGACTAGCGGGAGTAATGAGCAGTTCTTC. Its protein is CATGTSGSNEQFF.

The V and J genes are TRBV7-2 and TRBJ2-1, with a weak D call TRBD2 (5 bases). Trimming shortened V by 5 bases and J by 7 bases, and 12 bases separated the two germline ends. This CDR3 comprises 13 residues. Germline V gene sequence: CDR1 SGHTA, CDR2 FQGNSA. The CDR3 loop is CASSEYRGNEQFF. The CDR3 DNA sequence: TGTGCCAGCAGCGAATACCGGGGTAATGAGCAGTTCTTC.

The chain recombines TRBV6-1 with TRBJ2-7; TRBD1 matches 10 bases. This CDR3 has 14 amino acids. The V and J ends lost 8 bases and 6 bases, in that order; junction bases with no gene match: 10. Germline V CDR1 and CDR2: MNHNS, SASEGT. CDR3 in DNA: TGTGCCAGCGGTAGGACAGGGGGGCAGGGCGAGCAGTACTTC. Encoded protein: CASGRTGGQGEQYF.

The chain recombines TRBV12-3 or TRBV12-4 with TRBJ2-7, with D unresolved. Trimming shortened V by 7 bases and J by 1 base, and 11 bases separated the two germline ends. The CDR3 loop spans 13 amino acids. DNA of the CDR3: TGTGCCAGCACCTTACATTGGTCCTACGAGCAGTACTTC. Protein sequence: CASTLHWSYEQYF.

The chain has TRBV28 and TRBJ1-6, with D unresolved. The V end lost 8 bases, the J end lost 5 bases, and 10 bases lay between the germline ends. CDR3 length equals 13 residues. Germline-derived CDR1 and CDR2 are MDHEN and SYDVKM. The CDR3 DNA reads TGTGCCAGCCTCCGGGTCGATAATTCACCCCTCCACTTT. Amino acids: CASLRVDNSPLHF.

The genes are TRBV28 and TRBJ1-2, with D maybe TRBD1 (6 bases). The CDR3 is 13 residues long. V was pared by 8 bases and J by 4 bases, with 14 bases between. In germline, CDR1 is MDHEN, CDR2 SYDVKM. The CDR3 bases are TGTGCCAGCGGGGAACAGGGTACCTATGGCTACACCTTC. Amino acids: CASGEQGTYGYTF.

This sequence joins TRBV27 and TRBJ1-5, with 8 nucleotides matching TRBD1. J was trimmed by 0 bases and V by 3 bases; bases with no gene match: 4. Germline-derived CDR1 and CDR2 are MNHEY and SMNVEV (reference sequence). This CDR3 is built from 16 residues. Here the CDR3 reads CASSFSGQVSNQPQHF. The CDR3 DNA reads as TGTGCCAGCAGTTTCTCGGGACAGGTTAGCAATCAGCCCCAGCATTTT.

The V and J genes are TRBV27 and TRBJ1-1; 9 bases map to TRBD1. The CDR3 runs 14 residues. From germline, CDR1 is MNHEY and CDR2 SMNVEV (reference sequence). V shed 7 bases and J 1 base; nucleotides not matched to a gene: 4. The CDR3 nucleotides read TGTGCCAGCAAGTGGGACAGGGAGAACACTGAAGCTTTCTTT. This translates into CASKWDRENTEAFF.

The chain couples TRBV6-5 to TRBJ1-2, with TRBD1 as a possible D gene (5 bases). In germline, CDR1 is MNHEY, CDR2 SVGAGI. With 0 bases removed from V and 8 bases from J, the gap between germline ends came to 13 bases. The CDR3 length is 14 residues. The CDR3 bases are TGTGCCAGCAGTTACTCGGGGGGACCCTCGGGCTACACCTTC. Its translation: CASSYSGGPSGYTF.

V gene TRBV7-6 combines with J gene TRBJ2-5; 10 nucleotides agree with TRBD1. The germline V gene has CDR1 SGHVS and CDR2 FNYEAQ. Losses at the gene ends were 1 base for V and 5 bases for J; bases not matched to a gene: 7. The CDR3 covers 16 residues. The CDR3 nucleotides are TGTGCCAGCAGCTTAGTCGGGGACAGGGGTCGGGAGACCCAGTACTTC. Protein: CASSLVGDRGRETQYF.

The CDR3 DNA is TGCGCCAGCAGCCTATTTCAGGGGGGCACAGATACGCAGTATTTT. The encoded protein is CASSLFQGGTDTQYF. The genes are TRBV5-1 and TRBJ2-3, with 7 bases matching TRBD1. This CDR3 has 15 residues. V lost 4 bases to trimming and J lost 1 base; unmatched junction nucleotides: 6. Germline V gene data show CDR1 as SGHRS and CDR2 as YFSETQ.

The chain carries TRBV10-3 and TRBJ2-5; a weak D match, TRBD2 (7 bases). This CDR3 region has 14 residues. Germline assignment: CDR1 ENHRY and CDR2 SYGVKD. Trimming took 2 bases from V and 1 from J, leaving 8 bases between them. CDR3 nucleotide sequence: TGTGCCATCAGTGAGCGGGGGGCCCAAGAGACCCAGTACTTC. This translates into CAISERGAQETQYF.

V usage is TRBV5-5 and J usage is TRBJ1-6; 8 bases align to TRBD1. The germline V gene encodes CDR1 SGHKS and CDR2 YYEKEE (reference sequence). This CDR3 contains 14 residues. The junction had 5 bases not matched to a gene; V was cut back by 3 bases and J by 9 bases. For the CDR3, the DNA is TGTGCCAGCAGCTCCGGGACAGGAATTTCACCCCTCCACTTT. Translated, it gives CASSSGTGISPLHF.

The gene calls are TRBV19 and TRBJ1-5, with a possible D match to TRBD1 (5 bases). Germline V CDR1 and CDR2: LNHDA, SQIVND (reference sequence). V shed 6 bases and J shed 4 bases, with 13 bases lying between them. The length of the CDR3 is 14 residues. CDR3 nucleotide sequence: TGTGCCAGTAGCCAGGGTGGGTGGAATCAGCCCCAGCATTTT. Protein: CASSQGGWNQPQHF.

The chain is built from TRBV6-1 and TRBJ1-2; 10 bases are shared with TRBD1. The junction had 6 bases not matched to a gene; V was cut back by 2 bases and J by 6 bases. Germline values: CDR1 MNHNS, CDR2 SASEGT. There are 15 residues in the CDR3. The CDR3 DNA sequence: TGTGCCAGCAGTGAATTTGACAGGGGGCTTGATGGCTACACCTTC. Encoded protein: CASSEFDRGLDGYTF.

This clone appeared once. The CDR3 DNA is TGTGCCAGCAGCGCGGGGGCATTAGGCACAGATACGCAGTATTTT. Translating gives CASSAGALGTDTQYF. The rearrangement joins TRBV5-8 to TRBJ2-3; the D gene is possibly TRBD2 (7 bases). The germline gives CDR1 SGHTS, CDR2 YDEGEE. There are 15 residues in the CDR3. V lost 4 bases and J lost 1, with 13 bases in between. The whole variable domain, filled in from reference TRBV5-8 and TRBJ2-3, reads EAGVTQSPTHLIKTRGQQATLRCSPISGHTSVYWYQQALGLGLQFLLWYDEGEERNRGNFPPRFSGRQFPNYSSELNVNALELEDSALYLCASSAGALGTDTQYFGPGTRLTVL.

The rearrangement links TRBV19 to TRBJ1-1; D is uncertain. CDR3 length equals 13 residues. The germline CDR1 and CDR2 sequences are LNHDA and SQIVND (reference sequence). V lost 3 bases and J 8 bases, leaving 13 bases between the germline ends. In nucleotides, the CDR3 is TGTGCCAGTAGTATTTTGGTGGGCAGGGAAGCTTTCTTT. Its protein is CASSILVGREAFF.